These 17 T cell receptor beta chains share one sample of origin, sequenced in a study of blood T cell repertoires in COVID-19. TCRdb keeps only in-frame clones here, not all; method: immunoSEQ multiplex PCR. The sample lists more than 95,000 clones; approximately 72% were seen once. The sequencing sample was made of peripheral blood. These receptors were taken from a woman in her 70s with acute or convalescent COVID-19.

The chain uses TRBV6-5 and TRBJ1-5; 7 bases map to TRBD1. The V segment lost 6 bases and the J segment 6 bases; nucleotides outside the gene matches: 11. Germline lookup yields CDR1 MNHEY and CDR2 SVGAGI. The CDR3 runs to 15 residues. As DNA, the CDR3 is TGTGCCAGCAGGGAGACGCGACAGGGAAGTCAGCCCCAGCATTTT. Its protein product is CASRETRQGSQPQHF.

J is TRBJ1-2 and V is TRBV6-1, with 9 nucleotides matching TRBD1. Germline V CDR1 and CDR2: MNHNS, SASEGT. V trimming: 6 bases; J trimming: 2 bases; junction bases outside the gene matches: 7. CDR3 size: 15 residues. CDR3 DNA sequence: TGTGCCAGCAGCAAAGACAGGGGGAAGAACTATGGCTACACCTTC. Encoded protein: CASSKDRGKNYGYTF.

This clone was counted a few times. The genes are TRBV9 and TRBJ1-2; 9 positions agree with TRBD1. Losses at the gene ends were 2 bases for V and 4 bases for J; bases not matched to a gene: 3. The V gene's germline CDR1 is SGDLS and CDR2 YYNGEE. The CDR3 consists of 14 residues. The CDR3 DNA is TGTGCCAGCAGCGTTGACAGGGGGGCCTATGGCTACACCTTC. It codes for CASSVDRGAYGYTF.

The rearrangement uses TRBV27 and TRBJ2-7, with 8 bases lining up with TRBD2. From germline, CDR1 is MNHEY and CDR2 SMNVEV (reference sequence). This CDR3 has 16 amino acids. V shed 0 bases, J shed 1 base, and the junction held 5 bases outside the gene matches. The CDR3 sequence: CASSLSRGGDSYEQYF. The CDR3 DNA sequence: TGTGCCAGCAGTTTATCCCGGGGGGGGGATTCCTACGAGCAGTACTTC.

The V and J genes are TRBV7-2 and TRBJ1-5; D gene unclear. V lost 5 bases and J 0 bases, leaving 8 bases between the germline ends. The CDR3 has 14 amino acids. The germline V gene encodes CDR1 SGHTA and CDR2 FQGNSA. The CDR3 region is CASSPVSSNQPQHF. The CDR3 bases are TGTGCCAGCAGCCCTGTCTCTAGCAATCAGCCCCAGCATTTT.

This chain connects TRBV7-8 to TRBJ2-1; 8 bases agree with TRBD1. Trimming removed 1 base from V and 6 bases from J; junction bases left unmatched: 8. The germline V gene has CDR1 SGHVS and CDR2 FQNEAQ. This CDR3 is 16 amino acids long. The CDR3 spells CASSLGGDRRVNEQFF. CDR3 coding DNA: TGTGCCAGCAGCTTAGGGGGGGACAGGAGGGTCAATGAGCAGTTCTTC.

This sequence joins TRBV25-1 and TRBJ2-3; D might be TRBD1 (6 bases). The CDR3 totals 16 residues. Germline lookup yields CDR1 MGHDK and CDR2 SYGVNS. The V end lost 6 bases, the J end lost 3 bases, and 19 bases lay between the germline ends. The CDR3 here is CASSPLTGRRTDTQYF. DNA of the CDR3: TGTGCCAGCAGCCCCCTCACAGGGCGGAGAACAGATACGCAGTATTTT.

In DNA form, the CDR3 reads TGCAGCGTGGCCTTTGGACAGGGCTCGGATACGCAGTATTTT. The encoded protein is CSVAFGQGSDTQYF. This chain connects TRBV29-1 to TRBJ2-3; 8 nucleotides align to TRBD1. CDR1 is SQVTM, CDR2 ANQGSEA, per germline. The V gene end was trimmed by 6 bases and the J gene end by 6 bases; junction bases not matched to a gene: 11. CDR3 size: 14 residues.

The chain couples TRBV11-2 to TRBJ1-2, with D possibly TRBD1 on 5 matching bases. The CDR3 is made up of 13 amino acids. Trimming took off 0 bases at V and 8 bases at J, with 10 bases between the two ends. In germline, CDR1 is SGHAT, CDR2 FQNNGV. CDR3 coding DNA: TGTGCCAGCAGCTTAGATGGGGGGTTCGGCTACACCTTC. Translating gives CASSLDGGFGYTF.

The CDR3 DNA reads TGTGCCAGCAGTCCGGGACAGGGAAGAACCACTGAAGCTTTCTTT. Translation: CASSPGQGRTTEAFF. V gene TRBV25-1 combines with J gene TRBJ1-1, with 9 nucleotides matching TRBD1. The CDR3 consists of 15 residues. Germline V gene sequence: CDR1 MGHDK, CDR2 SYGVNS. The V gene end was trimmed by 5 bases and the J gene end by 4 bases; junction bases not matched to a gene: 8.

This chain uses TRBV2 with TRBJ2-7; 8 bases line up with TRBD1. Germline V lookup: CDR1 SNHLY, CDR2 FYNNEI. V shed 8 bases and J 0 bases; nucleotides not matched to a gene: 6. This CDR3 spans 14 amino acids. As DNA, the CDR3 is TGTGCCAGCCGACTACAGGGGGTCTCCTACGAGCAGTACTTC. Amino acids: CASRLQGVSYEQYF.

The chain carries TRBV7-8 and TRBJ1-1, with TRBD1 matching 8 bases. The ends lost 5 bases at V and 0 bases at J; junction bases unmatched: 5. CDR3 length: 15 amino acids. CDR1 and CDR2 from the germline V gene are SGHVS and FQNEAQ. Here the CDR3 reads CASSTLTGVNTEAFF. DNA of the CDR3: TGTGCCAGCAGCACTCTGACAGGGGTGAACACTGAAGCTTTCTTT.

The V call is TRBV30, the J call TRBJ1-4, with 7 positions matching TRBD1. The CDR3 consists of 12 residues. With 3 bases clipped from V and 10 bases from J, the junction kept 5 bases outside the gene matches. Germline CDR1 and CDR2: GTSNPN and SVGIG (reference sequence). Written as DNA, the CDR3 is TGTGCCTGGAGACCTACAGGGGTAAAACTGTTTTTT. Protein product: CAWRPTGVKLFF.

The chain employs TRBV29-1 and TRBJ1-4, with 7 bases that match TRBD1. The CDR3 covers 13 residues. The V gene's germline CDR1 is SQVTM and CDR2 ANQGSEA. With V trimmed by 7 bases and J by 4 bases, 6 bases remained unmatched. The CDR3 loop reads CSAGTADNEKLFF. The CDR3 nucleotides read TGCAGCGCTGGGACAGCGGATAATGAAAAACTGTTTTTT. Drawing the rest from reference TRBV29-1 and TRBJ1-4, the complete variable domain is SAVISQKPSRDICQRGTSLTIQCQVDSQVTMMFWYRQQPGQSLTLIATANQGSEATYESGFVIDKFPISRPNLTFSTLTVSNMSPEDSSIYLCSAGTADNEKLFFGSGTQLSVL.

J is TRBJ2-7 and V is TRBV5-4; 11 nucleotides align to TRBD2. The CDR3 totals 16 residues. Germline loops: CDR1 SGHNT, CDR2 YYREEE (reference sequence). V lost 3 bases and J lost 4; bases outside the gene matches: 9. The CDR3 sequence is CASSSTTSGGGYEQYF. The CDR3 bases are TGTGCCAGCAGCTCCACTACTAGCGGGGGCGGTTACGAGCAGTACTTC.

A few counts support this clone. The genes are TRBV28 and TRBJ2-3, with 10 nucleotides matching TRBD2. The CDR3 is 17 residues long. V lost 5 bases and J lost 1; bases outside the gene matches: 9. Germline lookup yields CDR1 MDHEN and CDR2 SYDVKM. CDR3 sequence: CASSRPTSGAGTDTQYF. The CDR3, as DNA: TGTGCCAGCAGTCGCCCCACTAGCGGGGCCGGCACAGATACGCAGTATTTT.

J is TRBJ1-1 and V is TRBV9; possibly TRBD1 for D (5 bases). Germline-derived CDR1 and CDR2 are SGDLS and YYNGEE. With 3 bases removed from V and 6 bases from J, the gap between germline ends came to 15 bases. This CDR3 has 14 residues. The CDR3 region is CASSARGESAEAFF. The CDR3 DNA is TGTGCCAGCAGCGCCCGGGGGGAGTCGGCTGAAGCTTTCTTT.